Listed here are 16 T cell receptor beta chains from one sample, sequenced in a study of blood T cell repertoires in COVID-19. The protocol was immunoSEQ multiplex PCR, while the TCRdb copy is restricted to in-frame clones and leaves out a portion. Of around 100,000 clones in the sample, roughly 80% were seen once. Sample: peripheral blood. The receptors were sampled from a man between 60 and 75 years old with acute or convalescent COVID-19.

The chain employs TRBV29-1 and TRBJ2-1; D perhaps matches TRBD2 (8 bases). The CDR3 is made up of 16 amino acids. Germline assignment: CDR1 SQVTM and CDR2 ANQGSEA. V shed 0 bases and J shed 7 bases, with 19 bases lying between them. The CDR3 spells CSVEDPGGTRSNEQFF. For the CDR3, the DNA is TGCAGCGTTGAAGATCCAGGGGGGACTAGGAGTAATGAGCAGTTCTTC.

The CDR3 nucleotides are TGTGCCACCAGTGGTCCAGGGGGCGACTATGGCTACACCTTC. The encoded protein is CATSGPGGDYGYTF. The chain employs TRBV24-1 and TRBJ1-2, with TRBD1 matching 8 bases. The CDR3 runs 14 residues. Germline CDR1 reads KGHDR; CDR2 reads SFDVKD. V shed 5 bases, J shed 3 bases, and the junction held 4 bases outside the gene matches.

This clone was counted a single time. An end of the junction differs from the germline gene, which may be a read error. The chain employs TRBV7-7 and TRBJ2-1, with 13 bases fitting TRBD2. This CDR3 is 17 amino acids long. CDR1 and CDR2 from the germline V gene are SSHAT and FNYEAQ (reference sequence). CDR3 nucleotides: TGTGCTAGCAGCCCCATTCGGACTAGCGGGAGCATCAATGAGCAGTTCTTC. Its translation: CASSPIRTSGSINEQFF.

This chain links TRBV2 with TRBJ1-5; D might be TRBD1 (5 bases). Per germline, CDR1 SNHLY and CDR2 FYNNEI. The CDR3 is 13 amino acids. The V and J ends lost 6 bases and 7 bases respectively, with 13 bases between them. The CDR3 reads CASRPGLSQPQHF. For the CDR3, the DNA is TGTGCCAGCAGGCCAGGGCTAAGCCAGCCCCAGCATTTT.

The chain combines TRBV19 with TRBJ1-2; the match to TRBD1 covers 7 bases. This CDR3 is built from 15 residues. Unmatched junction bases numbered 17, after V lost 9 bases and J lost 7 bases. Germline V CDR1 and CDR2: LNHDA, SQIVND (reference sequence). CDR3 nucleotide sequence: TGTGCCAGCGCCTTAGACAGGGACCCTTTTGGTGGCTACACCTTC. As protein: CASALDRDPFGGYTF.

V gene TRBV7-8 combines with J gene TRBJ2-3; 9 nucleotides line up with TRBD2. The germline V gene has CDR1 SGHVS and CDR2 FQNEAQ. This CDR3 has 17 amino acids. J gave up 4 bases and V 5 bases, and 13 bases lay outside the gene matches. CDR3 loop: CASSPLGGRAGPDTQYF. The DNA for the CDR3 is TGTGCCAGCAGCCCCCTGGGCGGGAGGGCGGGCCCAGATACGCAGTATTTT.

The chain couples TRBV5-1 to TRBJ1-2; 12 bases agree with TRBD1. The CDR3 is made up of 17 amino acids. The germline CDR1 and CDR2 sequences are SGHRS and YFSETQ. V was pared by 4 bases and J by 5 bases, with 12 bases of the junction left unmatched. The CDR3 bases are TGCGCCAGCAGCAGGACCGGGACAGGGGGCGAATCATATGGCTACACCTTC. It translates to CASSRTGTGGESYGYTF.

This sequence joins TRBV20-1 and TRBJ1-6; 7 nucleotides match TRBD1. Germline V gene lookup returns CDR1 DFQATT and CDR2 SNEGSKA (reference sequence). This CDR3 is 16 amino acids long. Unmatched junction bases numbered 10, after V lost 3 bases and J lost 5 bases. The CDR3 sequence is CSASPNWDRDNSPLHF. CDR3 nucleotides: TGCAGTGCTAGTCCGAACTGGGACAGAGATAATTCACCCCTCCACTTT.

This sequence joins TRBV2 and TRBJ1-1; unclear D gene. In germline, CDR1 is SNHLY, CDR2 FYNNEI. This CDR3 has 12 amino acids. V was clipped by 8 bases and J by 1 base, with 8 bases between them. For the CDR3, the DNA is TGTGCCAGCGAAGAGGGGAACACTGAAGCTTTCTTT. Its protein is CASEEGNTEAFF. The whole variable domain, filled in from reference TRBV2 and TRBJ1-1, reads EPEVTQTPSHQVTQMGQEVILRCVPISNHLYFYWYRQILGQKVEFLVSFYNNEISEKSEIFDDQFSVERPDGSNFTLKIRSTKLEDSAMYFCASEEGNTEAFFGQGTRLTVV.

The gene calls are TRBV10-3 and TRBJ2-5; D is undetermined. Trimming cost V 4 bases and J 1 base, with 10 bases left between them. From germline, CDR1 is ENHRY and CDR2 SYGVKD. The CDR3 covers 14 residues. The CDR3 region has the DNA TGTGCCATCAGTGCACCGACAAGCCAAGAGACCCAGTACTTC. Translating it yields CAISAPTSQETQYF.

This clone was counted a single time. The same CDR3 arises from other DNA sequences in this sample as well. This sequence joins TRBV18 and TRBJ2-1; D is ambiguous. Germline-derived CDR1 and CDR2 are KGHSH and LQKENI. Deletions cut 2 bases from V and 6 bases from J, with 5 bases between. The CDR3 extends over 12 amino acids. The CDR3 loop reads CASSPTGNEQFF. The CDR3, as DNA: TGTGCCAGCTCACCAACGGGCAATGAGCAGTTCTTC.

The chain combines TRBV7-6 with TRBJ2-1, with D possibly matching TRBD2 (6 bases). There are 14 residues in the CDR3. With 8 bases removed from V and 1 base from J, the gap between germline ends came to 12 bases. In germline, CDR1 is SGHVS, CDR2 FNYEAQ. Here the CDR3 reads CASERGGSYNEQFF. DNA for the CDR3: TGTGCCAGCGAAAGGGGAGGTTCCTACAATGAGCAGTTCTTC.

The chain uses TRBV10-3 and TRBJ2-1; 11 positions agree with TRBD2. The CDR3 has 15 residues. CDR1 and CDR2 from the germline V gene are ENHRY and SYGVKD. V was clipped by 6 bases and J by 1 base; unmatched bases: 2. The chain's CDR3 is CAISRLAGSYNEQFF. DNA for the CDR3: TGTGCCATCAGCCGACTAGCGGGGTCCTACAATGAGCAGTTCTTC.

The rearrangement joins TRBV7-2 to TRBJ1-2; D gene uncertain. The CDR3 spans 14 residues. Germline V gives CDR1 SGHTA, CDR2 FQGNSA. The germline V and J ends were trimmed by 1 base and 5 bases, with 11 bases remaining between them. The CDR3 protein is CASSLEEGWYGYTF. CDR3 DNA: TGTGCCAGCAGCTTAGAGGAGGGCTGGTATGGCTACACCTTC. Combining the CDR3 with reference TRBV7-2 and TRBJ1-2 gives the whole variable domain GAGVSQSPSNKVTEKGKDVELRCDPISGHTALYWYRQSLGQGLEFLIYFQGNSAPDKSGLPSDRFSAERTGGSVSTLTIQRTQQEDSAVYLCASSLEEGWYGYTFGSGTRLTVV.

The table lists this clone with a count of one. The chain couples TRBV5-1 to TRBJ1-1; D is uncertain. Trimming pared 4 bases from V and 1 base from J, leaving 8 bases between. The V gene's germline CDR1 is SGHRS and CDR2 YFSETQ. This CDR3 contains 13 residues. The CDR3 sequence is CASSRTANTEAFF. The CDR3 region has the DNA TGCGCCAGCAGCCGCACAGCGAACACTGAAGCTTTCTTT.

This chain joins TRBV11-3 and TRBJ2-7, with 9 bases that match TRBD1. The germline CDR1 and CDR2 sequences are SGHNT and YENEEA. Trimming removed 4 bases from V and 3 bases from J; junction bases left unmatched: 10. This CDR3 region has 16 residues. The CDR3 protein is CASSSAGRDRVYEQYV. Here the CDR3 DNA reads TGTGCCAGCAGCTCCGCAGGGAGGGACAGGGTCTACGAGCAGTACGTC.